The 21 T cell receptor beta chains given below trace back to one sample, sequenced in a study of shared clonotypes between healthy human individuals. The data were produced by immunoSEQ multiplex PCR, yet TCRdb's version contains in-frame clones alone and is incomplete. This table has about 2.4 million clones, approximately 94% appearing once. The sequenced sample was naive CD4+ T cells sorted from blood. Subset defined: CD45RA+ positively selected. The receptors were sampled from a man younger than 30 in good health.

A word on this clone: In the same sample, other DNA sequences code for this CDR3. V usage is TRBV7-9 and J usage is TRBJ2-7; no reliable D call. The CDR3 sequence is 11 residues long. Trimming left V 5 bases short and J 3 bases short, with 5 bases between. The germline gives CDR1 SEHNR, CDR2 FQNEAQ (reference sequence). CDR3 residues: CASSPYYEQYF. The CDR3 bases are TGTGCCAGCAGCCCGTACTACGAGCAGTACTTC.

The chain joins TRBV7-9 to TRBJ2-1; D gene ambiguous. Trimming removed 7 bases from V and 6 bases from J, with 10 bases in between. This CDR3 comprises 12 residues. CDR1 and CDR2 (germline): SEHNR, FQNEAQ (reference sequence). The CDR3, as DNA: TGTGCCAGCACTTCAGTAGGCAATGAGCAGTTCTTC. This sequence encodes CASTSVGNEQFF. The variable domain in full, with the rest retrieved from reference TRBV7-9 and TRBJ2-1, is DTGVSQNPRHKITKRGQNVTFRCDPISEHNRLYWYRQTLGQGPEFLTYFQNEAQLEKSRLLSDRFSAERPKGSFSTLEIQRTEQGDSAMYLCASTSVGNEQFFGPGTRLTVL.

The CDR3 loop is CAWSGSSDYGYTF. The CDR3 bases are TGTGCCTGGAGCGGTTCGAGTGACTATGGCTACACCTTC. This chain uses TRBV30 with TRBJ1-2; D is unclear. This CDR3 has 13 residues. CDR1 GTSNPN and CDR2 SVGIG come from the germline V gene (reference sequence). V lost 3 bases to trimming and J lost 3 bases, with 11 bases between them.

On this clone itself: This specimen includes other DNA sequences encoding the same CDR3. J is TRBJ1-1 and V is TRBV5-1; D unresolved. Germline V gene sequence: CDR1 SGHRS, CDR2 YFSETQ. The CDR3 extends over 14 amino acids. V was cut by 2 bases and J by 2 bases, with 10 bases left in between. The DNA of the CDR3 is TGCGCCAGCAGCTTACGACAAGATAACACTGAAGCTTTCTTT. Its translation is CASSLRQDNTEAFF.

V gene TRBV18 combines with J gene TRBJ2-3, with TRBD2 identical over 13 bases. CDR1 and CDR2 (germline): KGHSH, LQKENI. The CDR3 spans 17 residues. The V gene end was trimmed by 4 bases and the J gene end by 1 base; junction bases not matched to a gene: 5. CDR3 DNA sequence: TGTGCCAGCTCACGGACTAGCGGGAGTGGGGGCACAGATACGCAGTATTTT. This translates into CASSRTSGSGGTDTQYF.

This chain links TRBV6-6 with TRBJ2-1; no reliable D call. The CDR3 is 12 amino acids. V dropped 7 bases and J dropped 9 bases, with 13 bases sitting between them. CDR1 and CDR2 from the germline V gene are MNHNY and SVGAGI (reference sequence). For the CDR3, the DNA is TGTGCCAGCAACACTCATAAACTTGAGCAGTTCTTC. Residues: CASNTHKLEQFF.

The count of this clone is one. The rearrangement links TRBV12-5 to TRBJ2-7; D remains ambiguous. Trimming left V 4 bases short and J 7 bases short, with 20 bases between. In germline, CDR1 is LGHNT, CDR2 FRNRAP. The CDR3 length is 15 residues. CDR3 in amino acids: CASGSTREARWEQYF. The DNA for the CDR3 is TGTGCTAGTGGTTCAACCCGAGAGGCACGGTGGGAGCAGTACTTC.

The V gene is TRBV30, the J gene TRBJ1-5; 8 nucleotides agree with TRBD1. Trimming at V came to 1 base and at J to 7 bases, leaving 12 bases not matched to a gene. This CDR3 spans 16 amino acids. Germline assignment: CDR1 GTSNPN and CDR2 SVGIG (reference sequence). DNA for the CDR3: TGTGCCTGGAGTGGATTAGGAACAGGGGGTTGGCAGCCCCAGCATTTT. Translated: CAWSGLGTGGWQPQHF.

This chain connects TRBV28 to TRBJ1-1, with D possibly matching TRBD1 (6 bases). Trimming took off 6 bases at V and 5 bases at J, with 16 bases between the two ends. The V gene's germline CDR1 is MDHEN and CDR2 SYDVKM. The CDR3 runs to 14 residues. The CDR3 DNA follows: TGTGCCAGCAGCCAAATACGGAGGGGGACTGAAGCTTTCTTT. Protein sequence: CASSQIRRGTEAFF.

The V gene is TRBV10-3, the J gene TRBJ2-3; 7 bases agree with TRBD1. The germline gives CDR1 ENHRY, CDR2 SYGVKD. J lost 4 bases, V lost 5 bases, and 12 bases had no gene match. The CDR3 runs 16 residues. Here the CDR3 DNA reads TGTGCCATCAGTTTCGGGACAGATTCACTGGCAGATACGCAGTATTTT. It specifies CAISFGTDSLADTQYF.

The V and J genes are TRBV6-4 and TRBJ2-1, with 12 bases aligning to TRBD2. The J segment lost 7 bases and the V segment lost 0 bases, leaving 19 bases of the junction unmatched. Germline V gives CDR1 MRHNA, CDR2 SNTAGT. CDR3 length: 21 amino acids. CDR3 nucleotide sequence: TGTGCCAGCAGTGACTCGTCGGGGCTTGAGAGACTAGCGGGAGCTAGGAATGAGCAGTTCTTC. This codes for CASSDSSGLERLAGARNEQFF.

CDR3 DNA: TGTGCCAGCAGTTTAAGGCCCAATAATGAAAAACTGTTTTTT. As protein: CASSLRPNNEKLFF. The chain recombines TRBV27 with TRBJ1-4, with D hard to call. The CDR3 covers 14 residues. Germline V CDR1 and CDR2: MNHEY, SMNVEV (reference sequence). Trimming stripped 2 bases from V and 4 bases from J, with 8 bases between.

The count of this clone is one. This rearrangement joins TRBV7-9 to TRBJ1-2; no clear D. The germline gives CDR1 SEHNR, CDR2 FQNEAQ (reference sequence). Trimming stripped 5 bases from V and 7 bases from J, with 17 bases between. The CDR3 length is 14 residues. CDR3 residues: CASSPPEGMGGYTF. The CDR3 nucleotides are TGTGCCAGCAGCCCCCCGGAAGGAATGGGTGGCTACACCTTC.

Only one count was recorded for this clone. This specimen includes other DNA sequences encoding the same CDR3. The chain joins TRBV7-2 to TRBJ1-1, with 8 bases matching TRBD1. Germline CDR1 reads SGHTA; CDR2 reads FQGNSA. This CDR3 region has 14 residues. V shed 5 bases, J shed 1 base, and the junction held 3 bases outside the gene matches. CDR3 DNA sequence: TGTGCCAGCAGCACACAGGGGGGGAACACTGAAGCTTTCTTT. Amino acid sequence: CASSTQGGNTEAFF.

This chain connects TRBV28 to TRBJ1-3, with unresolved D. Trimming stripped 3 bases from V and 9 bases from J, with 15 bases between. CDR3 length equals 14 residues. Germline V gene lookup returns CDR1 MDHEN and CDR2 SYDVKM. CDR3 coding DNA: TGTGCCAGCAGTTTTGTGCGGACGCGGGCCACCATATATTTT. The encoded protein is CASSFVRTRATIYF.

The chain carries TRBV11-2 and TRBJ1-4, with a tentative D call TRBD1 (6 bases). In germline, CDR1 is SGHAT, CDR2 FQNNGV. CDR3 length: 15 residues. The V end was cut by 5 bases, the J end by 7 bases, with 17 bases between. The CDR3 here is CASSQGAARGEKLFF. The CDR3 DNA follows: TGTGCCAGCAGCCAAGGGGCAGCCAGGGGTGAAAAACTGTTTTTT.

The J gene is TRBJ1-3, the V gene TRBV18; 10 bases are a match to TRBD1. The CDR3 spans 17 residues. Looked up from germline, CDR1 is KGHSH and CDR2 is LQKENI. The ends lost 3 bases at V and 4 bases at J; junction bases unmatched: 9. CDR3 DNA: TGTGCCAGCTCACCGAAGATGGGACAGGGGAACGGAAACACCATATATTTT. Translation gives CASSPKMGQGNGNTIYF.

V is TRBV29-1 and J is TRBJ2-1; TRBD2 aligns across 7 bases. This CDR3 spans 16 amino acids. J lost 5 bases, V lost 4 bases, and 14 bases had no gene match. The V gene's germline CDR1 is SQVTM and CDR2 ANQGSEA. CDR3 residues: CSVGAGGGGRHNEQFF. DNA for the CDR3: TGCAGCGTTGGTGCCGGTGGAGGCGGGAGACACAATGAGCAGTTCTTC.

J is TRBJ2-2 and V is TRBV6-1; D unclear. V lost 7 bases and J lost 8, with 5 bases in between. This CDR3 comprises 10 residues. Germline V lookup: CDR1 MNHNS, CDR2 SASEGT. CDR3 in amino acids: CASKLGELFF. For the CDR3, the DNA is TGTGCCAGCAAACTAGGGGAGCTGTTTTTT.

A word on this clone: Other DNA sequences in the sample encode the same CDR3. The chain is built from TRBV5-1 and TRBJ1-4; D might be TRBD1 (5 bases). The germline gives CDR1 SGHRS, CDR2 YFSETQ. Trimming removed 0 bases at V and 2 bases at J, with 8 bases between. The CDR3 length is 15 residues. CDR3 residues: CASSLVAGTNEKLFF. The CDR3 DNA sequence: TGCGCCAGCAGCTTGGTGGCAGGGACTAATGAAAAACTGTTTTTT. Full variable domain (remainder filled in from reference TRBV5-1 and TRBJ1-4): KAGVTQTPRYLIKTRGQQVTLSCSPISGHRSVSWYQQTPGQGLQFLFEYFSETQRNKGNFPGRFSGRQFSNSRSEMNVSTLELGDSALYLCASSLVAGTNEKLFFGSGTQLSVL.

In this sample, this clone turned up once. The gene calls are TRBV7-9 and TRBJ2-5; 7 nucleotides line up with TRBD2. V dropped 7 bases and J dropped 0; count of bases not matched to a gene: 5. Germline V gene data show CDR1 as SEHNR and CDR2 as FQNEAQ (reference sequence). This CDR3 contains 14 residues. This CDR3 is CASTTGLYQETQYF. CDR3 nucleotide sequence: TGTGCCAGCACCACGGGACTATACCAAGAGACCCAGTACTTC.